The clone carrying this T cell receptor (beta chain) was seen just once. This CDR3 comprises 15 residues. The trim removed 4 bases at V and 6 bases at J, leaving 8 bases unmatched. RNA amounts of roughly 0.45 to 1 ug underwent reverse transcription with random hexamers. One entry per CDR3 protein, called by TCRdb with MiXCR from the immunoSEQ multiplex PCR reads. The sample records some 130,000 distinct CDR3 sequences, approximately 94% being singletons. This sample stems from a study of CD8 T cells in Susac syndrome. This TCR was sampled from a human donor with multiple sclerosis. This sequence joins TRBV12-3 or TRBV12-4 and TRBJ1-5; 8 bases match TRBD1. The specimen sequenced was CD4+ T cells from PBMCs. The CDR3, as DNA: TGTGCCAGCAGTTATGACAGGGGAAATACTCAGCCCCAGCATTTT. It codes for CASSYDRGNTQPQHF.